This record covers a single T cell receptor beta chain. Its antigen specificity is not known. Per-nucleotide qualities are absent, and no much larger clonotype sits a single base away. This entry belongs to a study of T cells after posttransplantation cyclophosphamide (dated by TCRdb to the mid-2010s). Looking at the study overall: T cell repertoire reconstitution was tracked by TRB sequencing after myeloablative bone marrow transplantation in which posttransplantation cyclophosphamide was used as GVHD prophylaxis. Samples from around 40 PTCy-treated patients and under 20 related bone marrow donors of those patients were subjected to antigen receptor sequencing. Blood from every one of the 30 to 35 PTCy patients who had 1-year posttransplant specimens underwent TRB sequencing. TRB sequencing was also done on up to about 3 additional blood samples from 2 to 5.2 years after transplant in 3 patients, and on pretransplant blood from several patients. Because TRA and TRB clonality correlated tightly in 9 samples, later TCR analyses were limited to TRB. Public TRB sequences were queried against a database of over 3,000 sequences associated with responses to pathogens, tumor antigens, self-antigens and alloantigens. Findings and caveats that apply to the study as a whole: Donor-recipient similarity was low at 1-2 months but increased during the first year, and donor CD8+ memory clones often dominated later blood repertoires. The TRB repertoires of T cells infiltrating skin or the GI tract showed only limited overlap with the TRB repertoires found in blood. Across approximately 45 patients, TRB clonality was highly associated with recipient CMV seropositivity and CMV reactivation, and diversity in PTCy patients was similar to diversity in CNI/methotrexate controls.

From the cysteine through the phenylalanine, the CDR3 covers 13 amino acids. Only the CDR3 DNA stays, 39 bases, in frame from base 1. A distance of 6 bases separates the germline ends of V and J, which lose 2 bases and 1 base respectively. According to the germline V gene, CDR1 reads MGHRA and CDR2 reads YSYEKL. The control cohort was 11 patients given myeloablative marrow transplants with methotrexate plus a calcineurin inhibitor, sampled 1 year after transplant. Peripheral blood and bone marrow mononuclear cells were isolated by Ficoll-Hypaque density centrifugation and were cryopreserved. TRB sequencing used genomic DNA with the immunoSEQ assay at survey resolution or the hsTCRB kit. From the authors' description of their analysis: The immunoSEQ software handled initial read processing, and the LymphoSeq R package was used for repertoire analyses. Clonality was calculated as 1 minus normalized Shannon entropy, and the Gini coefficient was also calculated for each TRB dataset. To infer phenotypes in unsorted samples, TRB sequences from sorted subsets of the recipient or donor were mapped onto unsorted samples from the same recipient. Imported from immuneACCESS, the table was reduced by TCRdb to in-frame sequences with V and J called. These copies leave out some clones; in studies compared against another copy, an unresolved V gene accounts for under half, and the cause of the remainder is not known. V and J calls and clone size follow that table, whereas D and trimming were derived from the DNA. This sample is represented by just over 15,000 clones; 84% of them were singletons. The ten most abundant clones make up less than 5.5% of the sample.

The chain couples TRBV4-1 to TRBJ2-7; the D segment could be TRBD2, given 6 matching bases. The sample consisted of PBMCs, taken 350 to 400 days after allogeneic stem cell transplant with calcineurin inhibitor and methotrexate. The sequence came from a male patient in his late teens or twenties who received an allogeneic stem cell transplant from a related donor, was CMV-positive, and had no GVHD. Following transplantation, part of the T cell population may be supplied by the graft donor rather than the patient. The nucleotide sequence reads TGCGCCAGCAGCCAACGGGAGTCCTACGAGCAGTACTTC. Its protein is CASSQRESYEQYF.